Reported below is one T cell receptor (beta chain). Its specificity is not known. The data are from a study of CD8 T cells in ankylosing spondylitis. General study findings and limits: Matched ankylosing spondylitis synovial fluid reportedly contained a significantly enriched population of disease-linked clones. The authors found the disease-linked clones to be CD8+ and relatively rare in peripheral blood. A number of the motif variants had already been described in reactive arthritis synovial fluid and blood. Seemingly characteristic of ankylosing spondylitis blood was a TCR beta motif consisting of eight highly homologous variants.

The authors made TCR beta libraries by quantitative 5'-RACE with molecular barcodes. One entry per CDR3 protein results from TCRdb running MiXCR on the 5' RACE reads. The data hold around 770,000 distinct CDR3 sequences, with 10% to 15% observed a single time. CDR3 length: 16 residues. The germline V gene encodes CDR1 SGHVS and CDR2 FQNEAQ. Trimming left V 7 bases short and J 0 bases short, with 16 bases between. This clonotype originated in a male donor with ankylosing spondylitis. The chain joins TRBV7-8 to TRBJ2-1, with D perhaps TRBD1 or TRBD2 (5 bases each). The sequenced sample consisted of blood, either unsorted or a sorted T cell fraction (not recorded which). The CDR3 here is CASTLGGGISYNEQFF. The CDR3 bases are TGTGCCAGCACCTTGGGTGGGGGAATCTCCTACAATGAGCAGTTCTTC.